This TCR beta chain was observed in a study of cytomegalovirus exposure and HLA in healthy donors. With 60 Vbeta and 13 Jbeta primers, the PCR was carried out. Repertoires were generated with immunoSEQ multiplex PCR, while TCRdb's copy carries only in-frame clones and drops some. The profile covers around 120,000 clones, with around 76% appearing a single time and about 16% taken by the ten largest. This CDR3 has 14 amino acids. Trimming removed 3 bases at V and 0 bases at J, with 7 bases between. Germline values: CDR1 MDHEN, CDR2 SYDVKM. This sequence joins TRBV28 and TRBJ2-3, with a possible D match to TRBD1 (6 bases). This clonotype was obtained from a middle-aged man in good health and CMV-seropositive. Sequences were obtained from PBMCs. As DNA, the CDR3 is TGTGCCAGCAGTTTCGGACAGAGCACAGATACGCAGTATTTT. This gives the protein CASSFGQSTDTQYF.